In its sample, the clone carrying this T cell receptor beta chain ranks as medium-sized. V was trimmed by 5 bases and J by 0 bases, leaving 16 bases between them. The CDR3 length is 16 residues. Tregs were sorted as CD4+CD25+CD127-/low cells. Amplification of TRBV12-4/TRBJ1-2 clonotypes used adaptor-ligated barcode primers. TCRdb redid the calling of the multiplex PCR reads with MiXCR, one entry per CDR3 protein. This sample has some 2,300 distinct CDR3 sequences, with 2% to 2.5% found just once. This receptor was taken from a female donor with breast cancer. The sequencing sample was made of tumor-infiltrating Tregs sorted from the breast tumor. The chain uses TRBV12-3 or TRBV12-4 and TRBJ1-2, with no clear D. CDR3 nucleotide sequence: TGTGCCAGCAGTCTCGAGATGGGGAGCTCTAACTATGGCTACACCTTC. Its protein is CASSLEMGSSNYGYTF.